The 23 T cell receptor beta chains below come from one sample, sequenced in a study of blood T cells in healthy people across ages. Together with a sample-barcoded 5' primer, a J-beta primer mix was included in a second PCR lasting roughly 6 to 12 cycles. TCRdb re-called the 5' RACE reads with MiXCR, one entry per CDR3 protein. Of about 1.1 million distinct CDR3 sequences listed, roughly two fifths were seen once; the top ten hold roughly 14%. The sequenced sample was blood. These receptors all come from a man aged 18 to 29 in good health.

This clonotype was counted a few times. The V call is TRBV9, the J call TRBJ2-7; perhaps TRBD2 as D (7 bases). Germline CDR1 SGDLS, CDR2 YYNGEE. V was cut by 1 base and J by 7 bases, with 15 bases left in between. CDR3 length: 14 residues. The CDR3 protein is CASSVKGGAGEQYF. The CDR3, as DNA: TGTGCCAGCAGCGTAAAAGGGGGGGCAGGGGAGCAGTACTTC.

The CDR3 nucleotides are TGTGCCAGCAGCGTCGACAGGGAAGCAACTAATGAAAAACTGTTTTTT. Its translation is CASSVDREATNEKLFF. The chain joins TRBV7-6 to TRBJ1-4; 7 bases fit TRBD1. Per the germline V gene, CDR1 is SGHVS and CDR2 is FNYEAQ. V lost 5 bases to trimming and J lost 0 bases; unmatched junction nucleotides: 6. The CDR3 consists of 16 residues.

This clonotype has a handful of counts. This chain uses TRBV7-9 with TRBJ2-1, with 8 bases lining up with TRBD1. Germline-derived CDR1 and CDR2 are SEHNR and FQNEAQ (reference sequence). The CDR3 spans 14 residues. V shed 5 bases and J 7 bases; nucleotides not matched to a gene: 7. CDR3 region: CASSMGQALNEQFF. In DNA form, the CDR3 reads TGTGCCAGCAGCATGGGACAGGCGTTAAATGAGCAGTTCTTC.

The chain is built from TRBV20-1 and TRBJ1-5; maybe TRBD1 (5 bases). This CDR3 contains 14 residues. Germline V gene lookup returns CDR1 DFQATT and CDR2 SNEGSKA (reference sequence). Trimming removed 6 bases from V and 5 bases from J, with 17 bases in between. This CDR3 reads CSAAPGPYDQPQHF. For the CDR3, the DNA is TGCAGTGCAGCCCCGGGACCGTACGATCAGCCCCAGCATTTT.

With regard to this clonotype: The junction departs from germline at one end; a sequencing error may be responsible. The chain is built from TRBV7-8 and TRBJ1-2; D may be TRBD1 (5 bases). CDR1 SGHVS and CDR2 FQNEAQ come from the germline V gene. The CDR3 is 12 amino acids. CDR3 amino acids: CTSSLGDYGYTF. CDR3 bases: TGTACCAGCAGCCTAGGGGATTATGGCTACACCTTC. The full variable domain, completed using reference TRBV7-8 and TRBJ1-2, is GAGVSQSPRYKVAKRGQDVALRCDPISGHVSLFWYQQALGQGPEFLTYFQNEAQLDKSGLPSDRFFAERPEGSVSTLKIQRTQQEDSAVYLCTSSLGDYGYTFGSGTRLTVV.

The chain carries TRBV9 and TRBJ1-5, with 9 nucleotides matching TRBD1. The CDR3 has 17 residues. J was trimmed by 4 bases and V by 6 bases; bases with no gene match: 14. Germline-derived CDR1 and CDR2 are SGDLS and YYNGEE. CDR3 DNA: TGTGCCAGCAAAGAATCCTGGACAGGGGAGAATAATCAGCCCCAGCATTTT. The encoded protein is CASKESWTGENNQPQHF.

This chain uses TRBV20-1 with TRBJ1-6; D might be TRBD1 (5 bases). The CDR3 extends over 14 amino acids. CDR1 and CDR2 from the germline V gene are DFQATT and SNEGSKA (reference sequence). The V and J ends lost 3 bases and 6 bases respectively, with 12 bases between them. The CDR3 is CSARSGTANSPLHF. CDR3 coding DNA: TGCAGTGCTAGGTCCGGGACTGCTAATTCACCCCTCCACTTT.

The rearrangement joins TRBV7-2 to TRBJ1-4; possible D gene TRBD1, 5 bases. There are 13 residues in the CDR3. Trimming took off 2 bases at V and 8 bases at J, with 9 bases between the two ends. Germline assignment: CDR1 SGHTA and CDR2 FQGNSA. CDR3 region: CASSLFGTEKLFF. Here the CDR3 DNA reads TGTGCCAGCAGCTTATTCGGGACCGAAAAACTGTTTTTT.

A single count supports this clonotype. V gene TRBV6-2 or TRBV6-3 combines with J gene TRBJ2-1, with D tentatively TRBD2 (7 bases). Trimming removed 7 bases from V and 0 bases from J, with 16 bases in between. CDR3 length: 16 residues. Germline V gene sequence: CDR1 MNHEY, CDR2 SVGEGT. DNA of the CDR3: TGTGCCAGCATCAAAGGAGGGGGGGGCTCCTACAATGAGCAGTTCTTC. This encodes CASIKGGGGSYNEQFF.

This rearrangement joins TRBV10-3 to TRBJ2-3; D is perhaps TRBD2 (6 bases). Germline V gene sequence: CDR1 ENHRY, CDR2 SYGVKD. The CDR3 length is 14 residues. Trimming pared 6 bases from V and 0 bases from J, leaving 10 bases between. For the CDR3, the DNA is TGTGCCATCAGCGGGGGAGCGAGCACAGATACGCAGTATTTT. Its translation: CAISGGASTDTQYF.

This sequence joins TRBV12-3 or TRBV12-4 and TRBJ1-1; D is perhaps TRBD1 (6 bases). CDR3 length: 15 residues. V was pared by 3 bases and J by 5 bases, with 16 bases between. The CDR3 nucleotides read TGTGCCAGCAGTTTCTCCGAGGGGGGGAGGACTGAAGCTTTCTTT. Translating gives CASSFSEGGRTEAFF.

V usage is TRBV4-2 and J usage is TRBJ1-2; D call uncertain. CDR1 is LGHNA and CDR2 is YNFKEQ in the germline V gene. V gave up 0 bases and J gave up 8 bases, with 16 bases separating them. This CDR3 is built from 15 residues. The CDR3 bases are TGTGCCAGCAGCCAAGATCGGATAGGGAGGTCGGGCTACACCTTC. It specifies CASSQDRIGRSGYTF.

The J gene is TRBJ2-2, the V gene TRBV2; maybe TRBD1 (6 bases). Germline V lookup: CDR1 SNHLY, CDR2 FYNNEI. The CDR3 is made up of 14 amino acids. The germline V and J ends were trimmed by 7 bases and 4 bases, with 13 bases remaining between them. The CDR3 sequence: CASTQGRSTGELFF. The CDR3 bases are TGTGCCAGCACCCAGGGGAGAAGCACCGGGGAGCTGTTTTTT.

V usage is TRBV30 and J usage is TRBJ2-1; TRBD1 matches 8 bases. The CDR3 is 14 residues long. With V trimmed by 3 bases and J by 4 bases, 5 bases remained unmatched. Germline V gives CDR1 GTSNPN, CDR2 SVGIG (reference sequence). Here the CDR3 reads CAWSQGQVYNEQFF. The CDR3 coding sequence is TGTGCCTGGAGCCAGGGACAGGTATACAATGAGCAGTTCTTC.

This clonotype is a singleton in its sample. The genes are TRBV4-1 and TRBJ1-5; D is perhaps TRBD1 (5 bases). The V gene lost 4 bases and the J gene lost 6 bases, with 16 bases spanning the gap. Germline assignment: CDR1 MGHRA and CDR2 YSYEKL. The CDR3 covers 15 residues. The CDR3 region is CASSREGRQSQPQHF. The CDR3 DNA reads TGCGCCAGCAGCCGGGAGGGACGGCAGAGTCAGCCCCAGCATTTT.

CDR3 amino acids: CASSPRGVQETQYF. The CDR3 bases are TGTGCCAGCAGCCCCCGTGGAGTCCAAGAGACCCAGTACTTC. The J gene is TRBJ2-5, the V gene TRBV9, with D uncertain. Germline CDR1 SGDLS, CDR2 YYNGEE. The V end lost 4 bases, the J end lost 1 base, and 11 bases lay between the germline ends. This CDR3 is built from 14 residues. The variable domain in full, with the rest retrieved from reference TRBV9 and TRBJ2-5, is DSGVTQTPKHLITATGQRVTLRCSPRSGDLSVYWYQQSLDQGLQFLIQYYNGEERAKGNILERFSAQQFPDLHSELNLSSLELGDSALYFCASSPRGVQETQYFGPGTRLLVL.

This clonotype was found a few times. The genes are TRBV12-3 or TRBV12-4 and TRBJ1-1; maybe TRBD1 (5 bases). V was trimmed by 7 bases and J by 4 bases, leaving 16 bases between them. The CDR3 loop spans 14 amino acids. This chain's CDR3 is CASTSGGGGTEAFF. CDR3 nucleotides: TGTGCCAGCACCTCGGGGGGGGGAGGCACTGAAGCTTTCTTT.

This chain joins TRBV7-2 and TRBJ1-1; possible D gene TRBD1, 5 bases. Trimming took off 3 bases at V and 7 bases at J, with 9 bases between the two ends. Germline loops: CDR1 SGHTA, CDR2 FQGNSA. The CDR3 covers 12 residues. The CDR3 here is CASSFVGGEAFF. CDR3 nucleotide sequence: TGTGCCAGCAGCTTCGTTGGGGGTGAAGCTTTCTTT.

This clonotype has only a few counts. The chain links TRBV30 to TRBJ2-7; D unclear. The CDR3 loop spans 14 amino acids. V dropped 0 bases and J dropped 0 bases, with 9 bases sitting between them. CDR1 and CDR2 from the germline V gene are GTSNPN and SVGIG (reference sequence). Written as DNA, the CDR3 is TGTGCCTGGAGTGTAGGGTTGAACTCCTACGAGCAGTACTTC. Translated: CAWSVGLNSYEQYF.

The V call is TRBV20-1, the J call TRBJ1-5; D is perhaps TRBD1 (6 bases). Per the germline V gene, CDR1 is DFQATT and CDR2 is SNEGSKA (reference sequence). The CDR3 loop spans 13 amino acids. Trimming removed 6 bases at V and 3 bases at J, with 12 bases between. This CDR3 is CSAVTGLNQPQHF. The DNA for the CDR3 is TGCAGTGCGGTGACAGGACTCAATCAGCCCCAGCATTTT.

The chain couples TRBV2 to TRBJ2-5, with unresolved D. V was cut by 7 bases and J by 5 bases, with 14 bases left in between. The CDR3 spans 13 residues. In germline, CDR1 is SNHLY, CDR2 FYNNEI. Written as DNA, the CDR3 is TGTGCCAGCAACTCCCTAGGGTGGGAGACCCAGTACTTC. Translating gives CASNSLGWETQYF.

This clonotype was counted between two and nine times. The rearrangement joins TRBV19 to TRBJ2-1, with 12 bases that match TRBD2. With V trimmed by 5 bases and J by 4 bases, 9 bases remained unmatched. The CDR3 has 17 residues. CDR1 and CDR2 from the germline V gene are LNHDA and SQIVND (reference sequence). The CDR3 reads CASSYTSGGLEYNEQFF. CDR3 nucleotide sequence: TGTGCCAGTAGTTATACTAGCGGGGGGCTTGAGTACAATGAGCAGTTCTTC.

The chain carries TRBV6-1 and TRBJ2-3, with a weak D call TRBD1 (6 bases). Germline assignment: CDR1 MNHNS and CDR2 SASEGT. With 5 bases removed from V and 0 bases from J, the gap between germline ends came to 12 bases. The CDR3 length is 15 residues. The CDR3 is CASSNLGQSTDTQYF. In DNA form, the CDR3 reads TGTGCCAGCAGTAACCTAGGACAGAGCACAGATACGCAGTATTTT.